This section outlines one TCR beta chain sequence together with its context. Its antigen is still unknown. No base quality information exists; no much larger clone differs at one position. The CDR3 holds 14 amino acids from the cysteine to the phenylalanine. The entry retains the CDR3 DNA only, 42 bases that are in frame from base 1. The trim is 2 bases for V and 4 bases for J, with a gap of 9 bases between the germline ends. The germline V gene (reference sequence) provides CDR1 SGHKS and CDR2 YYEKEE. This sample was included in a study of T cell repertoires in cytomegalovirus infection (dated by TCRdb to between 2018 and 2021). With regard to the full study: Alongside well-studied HLA-B-restricted epitopes, the peptide stimulations were aimed at recently identified HLA-C-restricted CMV epitopes, whose presentation resists viral immunomodulation. Because public TCR beta signatures pointed to carriage of CMV infection together with the matching HLA type, the HLA type of each donor mattered for the analysis.

Per the publication, the treatment or condition label means: in vitro stimulation with specific CMV peptide epitopes to enrich CMV-specific T cells. The paper's findings and limits, for the study overall: In both this cohort and an independent cohort of 350 or so donors, the cumulative frequency of public TCR beta family members distinguished carriers of CMV infection plus the relevant HLA type. The ex vivo response was dominated by HLA-C-restricted CMV-specific TCR beta clonotypes, and the single most frequent clonotype in two of eight donors was supplied by these HLA-C-restricted clonotypes.

Sequencer: Illumina HiSeq 1500. In TCRdb, the public reads were trimmed at Q25 with fastp and aligned with MiXCR, with productive beta chains retained. Identical CDR3 protein sequences are pooled into one entry, listed with their most common genes and DNA. This sample lists some 320,000 distinct CDR3 sequences; just under 30% were detected once. The top ten clones comprise about 20% of the sample. The sequence derives from a human donor in good health (CMV status not recorded). Some clones in this sample may be carry-over from other donors' samples. This receptor chain uses TRBV5-5 and TRBJ1-4, with TRBD1 perhaps the D gene, on 5 matching bases. Material: cultured PBMCs, obtained from culture after CMV antigen stimulation. The sequenced DNA: TGTGCCAGCAGCTTCCCAGGGATTAATGAAAAACTGTTTTTT. The resulting protein is CASSFPGINEKLFF.